Listed below are T cell receptor beta chains from one sample, sequenced in a study of blood T cell repertoires in COVID-19. Profiling relied on immunoSEQ multiplex PCR, and the TCRdb table lists in-frame clones only, not all of them. The sample consists of about 180,000 clones, 86% of them appearing once. Sequencing was done on a sample of peripheral blood. The receptors derive from a woman in her twenties or thirties with active or convalescent COVID-19. Both conserved end residues are part of each CDR3. The order of the fields is D gene, V gene, J gene, clone size, CDR3 DNA, CDR3 protein. D genes are given only for firm matches. The size of a clone is reported for some rows only, either as once, few or many, or as a class for expanded clones.

D gene: -; V gene: TRBV4-1; J gene: TRBJ1-5; clone size: -; CDR3 DNA: TGCGCCAGCAGCCAACAAAGACAGGCTTTCGATAGCAATCAGCCCCAGCATTTT; CDR3 protein: CASSQQRQAFDSNQPQHF
D gene: -; V gene: TRBV11-2; J gene: TRBJ2-4; clone size: -; CDR3 DNA: TGTGCCAGCAGCTTAGATTGGAGGGAGCGTGGCATTCAGTACTTC; CDR3 protein: CASSLDWRERGIQYF
D gene: TRBD1; V gene: TRBV6-5; J gene: TRBJ2-7; clone size: -; CDR3 DNA: TGTGCCAGCCAACCCCGGGACAGGGGGCAAGGGCAGTACTTC; CDR3 protein: CASQPRDRGQGQYF
D gene: -; V gene: TRBV7-9; J gene: TRBJ2-1; clone size: -; CDR3 DNA: TGTGCCAGCAGCTTAGCCGCAGGGGCGTCGGGTGAGCAGTTCTTC; CDR3 protein: CASSLAAGASGEQFF
D gene: -; V gene: TRBV5-1; J gene: TRBJ1-1; clone size: -; CDR3 DNA: TGCGCCAGCAGCTTCGGGGGTATGGGGAACACTGAAGCTTTCTTT; CDR3 protein: CASSFGGMGNTEAFF
D gene: -; V gene: TRBV4-1; J gene: TRBJ1-5; clone size: -; CDR3 DNA: TGCGCCAGCAGCCATCCAACGGGGGGGCAGCCCCAGCATTTT; CDR3 protein: CASSHPTGGQPQHF
D gene: -; V gene: TRBV19; J gene: TRBJ1-5; clone size: few; CDR3 DNA: TGTGCCAGTAGTAGCCCGAACAGGGCGCAGCCCCAGCATTTT; CDR3 protein: CASSSPNRAQPQHF
D gene: -; V gene: TRBV5-4; J gene: TRBJ1-4; clone size: -; CDR3 DNA: TGTGCCAGCAGCAGTAGACCGGACAGCAGGAATGAAAAACTGTTTTTT; CDR3 protein: CASSSRPDSRNEKLFF
D gene: TRBD2; V gene: TRBV28; J gene: TRBJ2-7; clone size: many; CDR3 DNA: TGTGCCAGCAGTTCGACTAGCGGGACCTACGAGCAGTACTTC; CDR3 protein: CASSSTSGTYEQYF
D gene: TRBD1; V gene: TRBV28; J gene: TRBJ1-2; clone size: -; CDR3 DNA: TGTGCCAGCAGTTCTCACGGGACAGATACTTTCTATGGCTACACCTTC; CDR3 protein: CASSSHGTDTFYGYTF
D gene: -; V gene: TRBV30; J gene: TRBJ2-6; clone size: -; CDR3 DNA: TGTGCCAAATTACACAGGGCTGGGGCCAACGTCCTGACTTTC; CDR3 protein: CAKLHRAGANVLTF
D gene: -; V gene: TRBV5-6; J gene: TRBJ2-7; clone size: -; CDR3 DNA: TGTGCCAGCAGCCGGAGGAGAACTAGCTACGAGCAGTACTTC; CDR3 protein: CASSRRRTSYEQYF
D gene: -; V gene: TRBV3-1/TRBV3-2; J gene: TRBJ2-1; clone size: once; CDR3 DNA: TGTGCCAGCAGCCGTGACTCCGGAGAGCAGTTCTTC; CDR3 protein: CASSRDSGEQFF
D gene: -; V gene: TRBV6-5; J gene: TRBJ1-1; clone size: -; CDR3 DNA: TGTGCCAGCAGCCCCCCCGTACAGGGACGAGCTTTCTTT; CDR3 protein: CASSPPVQGRAFF
D gene: -; V gene: TRBV29-1; J gene: TRBJ1-2; clone size: -; CDR3 DNA: TGCAGCGTCACGGGGAACGATTATGGCTACACCTTC; CDR3 protein: CSVTGNDYGYTF